Below, 30 T cell receptor beta chains from the same sample are listed, as sequenced in a study of T cell clusters in autoimmune cytopenias. TRB was amplified from roughly 250 ng of peripheral blood genomic DNA per sample. One tube held mixed TRB-A and TRB-B primer pools for touch-down PCR. TCRdb derives one entry per CDR3 protein from the multiplex PCR reads, leaving out DNA. In all, the sample yields thousands of distinct CDR3 sequences. The sample comprised peripheral blood. The source of these receptors is a human donor with an autoimmune cytopenia or autoimmune hepatitis (not recorded which).

The genes are TRBV20-1 and TRBJ1-2; TCRdb's D call of TRBD1 is untestable without DNA. CDR1 and CDR2 from the germline V gene are DFQATT and SNEGSKA (reference sequence). The CDR3 sequence is 15 residues long. This CDR3 reads CSANRNDRAIGGYTF.

According to its frequency, this clonotype is medium-sized (0.01 to 0.1%). The J gene is TRBJ1-1, the V gene TRBV6-5; as DNA is missing, the TRBD1 call by TCRdb cannot be tested. Germline-derived CDR1 and CDR2 are MNHEY and SVGAGI. CDR3 length equals 17 residues. CDR3 protein: CASRPRPGGHTNTEAFF.

By frequency, this clonotype registers medium-sized. This chain connects TRBV6-1 to TRBJ1-2. The CDR3 extends over 14 amino acids. Germline loops: CDR1 MNHNS, CDR2 SASEGT. This CDR3 reads CASSEGGTIRGYTF.

CDR3 in amino acids: CASNSGRQPGVVYTF. The J gene is TRBJ1-2, the V gene TRBV6-1; the D gene TCRdb calls, TRBD1, cannot be checked with no DNA. Germline values: CDR1 MNHNS, CDR2 SASEGT. CDR3 length: 15 amino acids.

The chain carries TRBV5-8 and TRBJ1-5; TCRdb outputs TRBD1, but without DNA this stays unchecked. The CDR3 is made up of 16 amino acids. CDR1 and CDR2 (germline): SGHTS, YDEGEE. CDR3 protein: CASRRIQGVGGQPQHF.

This rearrangement joins TRBV30 to TRBJ2-3. CDR1 GTSNPN and CDR2 SVGIG come from the germline V gene (reference sequence). The CDR3 sequence is 14 residues long. The CDR3 sequence is CAWSVDYGADTQYF.

The chain has TRBV27 and TRBJ2-1; TCRdb reports TRBD2, a call that lacks DNA to check it against. Germline lookup yields CDR1 MNHEY and CDR2 SMNVEV (reference sequence). The CDR3 loop spans 14 amino acids. The CDR3 loop is CASSLWGLDNEQFF.

By frequency, this clonotype is medium-sized. This sequence joins TRBV6-6 and TRBJ2-7; with no DNA, the TCRdb D assignment of TRBD2 cannot be verified. The CDR3 sequence is 15 residues long. The V gene's germline CDR1 is MNHNY and CDR2 SVGAGI (reference sequence). The CDR3 spells CASTPEGPLVYEQYF.

By frequency, this clonotype is medium-sized (0.01 to 0.1%). The rearrangement links TRBV18 to TRBJ1-2. This CDR3 comprises 13 residues. Germline V gives CDR1 KGHSH, CDR2 LQKENI. Here the CDR3 reads CASSPDKGLGYTF.

The CDR3: CASGDRSNQPQHF. The V gene is TRBV15, the J gene TRBJ1-5; TCRdb's D gene call, TRBD1, goes unchecked for lack of DNA. CDR3 length: 13 amino acids. The germline V gene encodes CDR1 LNHNV and CDR2 YYDKDF (reference sequence).

This clonotype registers medium-sized by frequency. The chain carries TRBV7-2 and TRBJ1-5. The germline V gene encodes CDR1 SGHTA and CDR2 FQGNSA. The CDR3 runs to 13 residues. The CDR3 here is CASSSRGGQPQHF.

This clonotype registers medium-sized by frequency. The rearrangement links TRBV20-1 to TRBJ2-7; TCRdb lists TRBD2, though no DNA is available to test this call. Germline loops: CDR1 DFQATT, CDR2 SNEGSKA (reference sequence). There are 17 residues in the CDR3. The CDR3 reads CSARDRSGGQSPYEQYF.

This clonotype is identified as medium-sized from frequency. The rearrangement joins TRBV30 to TRBJ2-1; TCRdb returns TRBD1, unconfirmable since there is no DNA. CDR1 is GTSNPN and CDR2 is SVGIG in the germline V gene (reference sequence). The CDR3 spans 15 residues. CDR3: CAWGGGADFGNEQFF.

Judged by frequency, this clonotype is medium-sized (0.01 to 0.1%). The chain couples TRBV20-1 to TRBJ2-7; no DNA is available, so the TRBD2 call from TCRdb remains unchecked. Germline assignment: CDR1 DFQATT and CDR2 SNEGSKA (reference sequence). The CDR3 spans 13 residues. The CDR3 protein is CSVTSGEAYEQYF.

V is TRBV6-2 or TRBV6-3 and J is TRBJ2-5. Per germline, CDR1 MNHEY and CDR2 SVGEGT. The length of the CDR3 is 11 residues. The CDR3: CASRDWETQYF.

CDR3 region: CASKLDRVGGSPLHF. The chain combines TRBV2 with TRBJ1-6; as DNA is missing, the TRBD1 call by TCRdb cannot be tested. The CDR3 sequence is 15 residues long. Germline V gene lookup returns CDR1 SNHLY and CDR2 FYNNEI.

The chain uses TRBV20-1 and TRBJ2-5; as DNA is missing, the TRBD1 call by TCRdb cannot be tested. The CDR3 covers 13 residues. Germline values: CDR1 DFQATT, CDR2 SNEGSKA (reference sequence). CDR3: CSAPLVFRETQYF.

This chain links TRBV5-6 with TRBJ1-2; lacking DNA, the TRBD1 call made by TCRdb goes unchecked. The CDR3 is 15 residues long. Germline loops: CDR1 SGHDT, CDR2 YYEEEE. This CDR3 reads CASSLWTGGYYGYTF.

Its frequency marks this clonotype as medium-sized. The CDR3 loop is CASTNLSALEAFF. This chain links TRBV6-5 with TRBJ1-1. The CDR3 is 13 amino acids. Per the germline V gene, CDR1 is MNHEY and CDR2 is SVGAGI.

The chain combines TRBV4-3 with TRBJ1-2. The germline V gene encodes CDR1 LGHNA and CDR2 YSLEER. This CDR3 region has 14 residues. The CDR3 protein is CASSLDPKDYGYTF.

J is TRBJ2-7 and V is TRBV6-2 or TRBV6-3; TCRdb's D call, TRBD1, is unchecked because there is no DNA. CDR1 and CDR2 (germline): MNHEY, SVGEGT. The CDR3 contains 14 residues. The CDR3 spells CASSYIQGSREQYF.

The V gene is TRBV29-1, the J gene TRBJ2-3; TCRdb designates TRBD2, a call that cannot be tested without DNA. CDR1 SQVTM and CDR2 ANQGSEA come from the germline V gene. The CDR3 consists of 16 residues. The CDR3 region is CSVTIAGGPSTDTQYF.

The genes are TRBV14 and TRBJ2-1; as DNA is missing, the TRBD2 call by TCRdb cannot be tested. Per the germline V gene, CDR1 is SGHDN and CDR2 is FVKESK. This CDR3 region has 15 residues. The chain's CDR3 is CASSQERGAFNEQFF.

This chain connects TRBV6-2 or TRBV6-3 to TRBJ2-3; the D call of TRBD2 rests on TCRdb alone, since no DNA is present to check it. Germline V gene sequence: CDR1 MNHEY, CDR2 SVGEGT. The CDR3 totals 16 residues. CDR3 residues: CASSLRRDYRTDTQYF.

The rearrangement links TRBV27 to TRBJ2-4; TCRdb's assignment of TRBD2 cannot be checked, as there is no DNA. Germline loops: CDR1 MNHEY, CDR2 SMNVEV (reference sequence). The CDR3 totals 14 residues. CDR3 sequence reads: CASSLLADQNIQYF.

V usage is TRBV11-1 and J usage is TRBJ1-2. Germline lookup yields CDR1 SGHAT and CDR2 FQDESV (reference sequence). There are 17 residues in the CDR3. The CDR3 region is CASSLGRVPLANYGYTF.

CDR3 protein: CASSESIHTGGRAKNIQYF. The chain has TRBV10-1 and TRBJ2-4; TCRdb lists TRBD2, though no DNA is available to test this call. Germline CDR1 WNHNN, CDR2 SYGVQD (reference sequence). The CDR3 loop spans 19 amino acids.

The chain carries TRBV4-2 and TRBJ1-3. The germline V gene has CDR1 LGHNA and CDR2 YNFKEQ. This CDR3 region has 17 residues. CDR3 sequence: CASSQELGQYSGNTIYF.

This chain uses TRBV6-2 or TRBV6-3 with TRBJ2-1. The CDR3 length is 11 residues. CDR1 and CDR2 (germline): MNHEY, SVGEGT. This chain's CDR3 is CASTYYNEQFF.

The chain has TRBV28 and TRBJ1-4; as DNA is missing, the TRBD1 call by TCRdb cannot be tested. The CDR3 loop spans 16 amino acids. CDR1 is MDHEN, CDR2 SYDVKM, per germline. The CDR3 reads CASSGPRGRTDEKLFF.